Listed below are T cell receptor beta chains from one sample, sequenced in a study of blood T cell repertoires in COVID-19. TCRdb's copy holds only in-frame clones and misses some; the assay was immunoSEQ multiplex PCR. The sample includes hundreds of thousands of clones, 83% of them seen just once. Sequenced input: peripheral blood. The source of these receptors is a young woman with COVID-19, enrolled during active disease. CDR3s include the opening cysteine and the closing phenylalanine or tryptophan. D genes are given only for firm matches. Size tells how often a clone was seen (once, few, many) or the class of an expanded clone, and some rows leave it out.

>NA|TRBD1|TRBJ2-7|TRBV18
TGTGCCAGCTCACCGACCCGGCTGGACAGGGGCCACGAGCAGTACTTC
CASSPTRLDRGHEQYF
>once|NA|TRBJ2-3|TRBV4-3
TGCGCCAGCAGCCAAGAGTTAGGGAGAACGCAGTATTTT
CASSQELGRTQYF
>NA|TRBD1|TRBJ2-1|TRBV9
TGTGCCAGCAGCGTGGGGACAGGGGGCTTTGAGCAGTTCTTC
CASSVGTGGFEQFF
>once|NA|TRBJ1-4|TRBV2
TGTGCCAGCAGCTTTCTCACGGAGAGGACAGTTAATGAAAAACTGTTTTTT
CASSFLTERTVNEKLFF
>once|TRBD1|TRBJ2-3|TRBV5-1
TGCGCCAGCAGCTTAAACAGGGGGTTAGATACGCAGTATTTT
CASSLNRGLDTQYF
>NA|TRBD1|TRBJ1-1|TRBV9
TGTGCCAGCAGTCCCGGACAGGGTGAAGCTTTCTTT
CASSPGQGEAFF
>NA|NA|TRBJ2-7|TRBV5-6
TGTGCCAGCAGCTTGTCACTATCCTACGAGCAGTACTTC
CASSLSLSYEQYF
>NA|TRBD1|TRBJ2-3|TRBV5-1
TGCGCCAGCAGTTCCGAGACAGGGACAGATACGCAGTATTTT
CASSSETGTDTQYF
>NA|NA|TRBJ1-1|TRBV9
TGTGCCAGCAGCCCCCCTTCCACTGAAGCTTTCTTT
CASSPPSTEAFF
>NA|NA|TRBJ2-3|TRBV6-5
TGTGCCAGCAGCTCAAACCCCAGGGGCACAGATACGCAGTATTTT
CASSSNPRGTDTQYF
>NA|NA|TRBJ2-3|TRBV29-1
TGCAGCGTTAAGGAGCACACTTCTAGCACAGATACGCAGTATTTT
CSVKEHTSSTDTQYF
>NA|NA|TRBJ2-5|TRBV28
TGTGCCAGCAGTTTAGTCGGGGTGGAGGGGGAGACCCAGTACTTC
CASSLVGVEGETQYF
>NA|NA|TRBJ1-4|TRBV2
TGTGCCAGCAGTGCACAGATAGCAACTAATGAAAAACTGTTTTTT
CASSAQIATNEKLFF
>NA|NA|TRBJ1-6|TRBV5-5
TGTGCCAGCAGCTGGGCAGGCGAACTGAATTCACCCCTCCACTTT
CASSWAGELNSPLHF
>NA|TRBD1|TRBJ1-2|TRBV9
TGTGCCAGCAGCGTAATAAGGACAGGTTTAAATTATGGCTACACCTTC
CASSVIRTGLNYGYTF
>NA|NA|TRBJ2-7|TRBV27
TGTGCCAGCAGTTTAAGCAGGTCGTCCGAGCAGTACTTC
CASSLSRSSEQYF
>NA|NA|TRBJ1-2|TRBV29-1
TGCAGCGTTGGTCCGGTCGACTATGGCTACACCTTC
CSVGPVDYGYTF
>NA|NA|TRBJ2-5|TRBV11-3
TGTGCCAGCAGCTTCGACAGCCAAGAGACCCAGTACTTC
CASSFDSQETQYF
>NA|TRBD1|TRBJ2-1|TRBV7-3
TGTGCCAGCAGTTGGACAGGGTACAATGAGCAGTTCTTC
CASSWTGYNEQFF
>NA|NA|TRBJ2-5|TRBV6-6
TGTGCCAGCGGAGTGGAGACCCAGTACTTC
CASGVETQYF
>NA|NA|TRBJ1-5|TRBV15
TGTGCCACCAGCCCGGCCAGGGAATTCTTCCAGCCCCAGCATTTT
CATSPAREFFQPQHF
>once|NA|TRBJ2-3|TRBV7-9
TGTGCCAGCAGCGACCTCAGGGGAGGGGATACGCAGTATTTT
CASSDLRGGDTQYF
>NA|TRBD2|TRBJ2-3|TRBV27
TGTGCCAGCAGTATACTAGCGGGAGCTTATACGCAGTATTTT
CASSILAGAYTQYF
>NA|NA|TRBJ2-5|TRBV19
TGTGCCAGTAGTATAGTGGGGGGACAGCGTGAGACCCAGTACTTC
CASSIVGGQRETQYF
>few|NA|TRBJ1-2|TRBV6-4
TGTGCCAGCAGTGCCCAAGCAGGGGATCGTAGTCATGGCTACACCTTC
CASSAQAGDRSHGYTF
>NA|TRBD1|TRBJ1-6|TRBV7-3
TGTGCCAGCAGCCCAACAGGGGGGAGTTCACCCCTCCACTTT
CASSPTGGSSPLHF
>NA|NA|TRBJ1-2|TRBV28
TGTGCCAGCAGTCCCCGTTTTCGCAGCTATGGCTACACCTTC
CASSPRFRSYGYTF
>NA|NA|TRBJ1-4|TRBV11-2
TGTGCCAGCAGCTTGATTCCTACGGGTGAAAAACTGTTTTTT
CASSLIPTGEKLFF
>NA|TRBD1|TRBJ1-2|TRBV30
TGTGCCTGGAGTGGACAGGGAAGAGGCTACACCTTC
CAWSGQGRGYTF
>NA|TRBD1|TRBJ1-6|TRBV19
TGTGCCAGTAGTACCCGGACAGGGGAAAATATCCCCCTCCACTTT
CASSTRTGENIPLHF